The T cell receptor (beta chain) under discussion was sequenced for a study of T cell repertoires in cytomegalovirus infection. The V end lost 1 base, the J end lost 4 bases, and 7 bases lay between the germline ends. CDR3 length: 13 residues. CDR1 and CDR2 from the germline V gene are SGHVS and FNYEAQ. In its sample, this clonotype was seen many times. The antigen is not known. TCRdb itself ran the reads through MiXCR, one entry per CDR3 protein. Altogether approximately 120,000 distinct CDR3 sequences are present, around 31% being singletons, with the ten largest covering roughly 81%. The receptor's source is a human donor in good health (CMV status not recorded). Some clones in this sample may be carry-over from other donors' samples. The chain carries TRBV7-6 and TRBJ1-1; D gene uncertain. Sequencing used CD8+ T cells from cultured PBMCs, obtained from culture after CMV antigen stimulation. As DNA, the CDR3 is TGTGCCAGCAGCTTAGGGTACGGCACTGAAGCTTTCTTT. It specifies CASSLGYGTEAFF.